These T cell receptor beta chains were read from a single sample in a study of blood T cell repertoires in COVID-19. The table came from immunoSEQ multiplex PCR; TCRdb's copy has only in-frame clones and leaves some out. The sample records 350,000 to 400,000 clones, about 90% being singletons. Specimen: peripheral blood. The receptors were gathered from a young man with active or convalescent COVID-19. Each CDR3 is given with its conserved first and last residue. D genes are given only for firm matches. The listing skips clone size in some rows; elsewhere it reads once, few, many or a size class.

v_call	j_call	d_call	clone_size	cdr3_aa	cdr3_nt
TRBV7-9	TRBJ2-2	.	.	CASSIQVELFF	TGTGCCAGCAGCATACAAGTGGAGCTGTTTTTT
TRBV9	TRBJ1-2	TRBD1	.	CASSPHSGQDHLNYGYTF	TGTGCCAGCAGCCCCCACTCGGGACAGGACCATCTTAACTATGGCTACACCTTC
TRBV27	TRBJ1-3	.	few	CASSLGASSGNTIYF	TGTGCCAGCAGTTTAGGAGCGAGCTCTGGAAACACCATATATTTT
TRBV2	TRBJ2-7	TRBD2	.	CASSAGVSPQRQYF	TGTGCCAGCAGCGCGGGGGTCTCCCCCCAAAGGCAGTACTTC
TRBV4-3	TRBJ2-5	.	.	CASSQGRGGETQYF	TGCGCCAGCAGCCAGGGCAGGGGCGGGGAGACCCAGTACTTC
TRBV7-6	TRBJ2-3	.	.	CASSLASQGSGDTQYF	TGTGCCAGCAGCTTAGCGTCTCAAGGTTCGGGAGATACGCAGTATTTT
TRBV4-3	TRBJ2-6	.	.	CASSHDLLGANVLTF	TGCGCCAGCAGTCACGATCTACTTGGGGCCAACGTCCTGACTTTC
TRBV6-5	TRBJ1-5	.	.	CASGGNSNQPQHF	TGTGCCAGCGGGGGGAATAGCAATCAGCCCCAGCATTTT
TRBV28	TRBJ2-2	TRBD2	.	CASSFTGTSGSLGNTGELFF	TGTGCCAGCAGTTTCACCGGGACTAGCGGGAGTCTAGGGAACACCGGGGAGCTGTTTTTT
TRBV6-5	TRBJ1-1	.	.	CASSNTVNTEAFF	TGTGCCAGCAGTAACACCGTGAACACTGAAGCTTTCTTT
TRBV28	TRBJ1-4	.	.	CASSYGLGVFNEKLFF	TGTGCCAGCAGTTACGGTCTAGGGGTCTTTAATGAAAAACTGTTTTTT
TRBV19	TRBJ1-5	.	.	CASSMRGPSNQPQHF	TGTGCCAGCAGTATGCGCGGTCCTAGCAATCAGCCCCAGCATTTT
TRBV4-3	TRBJ1-4	.	.	CASSQAGDVGKLFF	TGCGCCAGCAGCCAAGCGGGGGACGTAGGAAAACTGTTTTTT
TRBV19	TRBJ1-2	.	.	CASSLGSGGNYGYTF	TGTGCCAGTAGTTTGGGAAGTGGAGGAAACTATGGCTACACCTTC
TRBV6-9	TRBJ1-1	.	.	CASSYVVGDTEAFF	TGTGCCAGCAGTTATGTAGTAGGGGACACTGAAGCTTTCTTT
TRBV18	TRBJ2-2	TRBD2	.	CASSPGTSGTGELFF	TGTGCCAGCTCACCAGGGACTAGCGGGACCGGGGAGCTGTTTTTT
TRBV27	TRBJ2-7	TRBD1	.	CASSWTGAYEQYF	TGTGCCAGCAGTTGGACAGGTGCCTACGAGCAGTACTTC
TRBV19	TRBJ1-5	TRBD1	few	CASRGTGSNQPQHF	TGTGCCAGTAGGGGGACAGGTAGCAATCAGCCCCAGCATTTT
TRBV27	TRBJ2-1	.	.	CASRWYGGEQFF	TGTGCCAGCAGATGGTATGGGGGCGAGCAGTTCTTC
TRBV7-2	TRBJ1-2	TRBD1	.	CASSHPGTGAYGYTF	TGTGCCAGCAGCCACCCCGGGACAGGTGCCTATGGCTACACCTTC
TRBV7-8	TRBJ1-5	TRBD1	few	CASSPGTGTNQPQHF	TGTGCCAGCAGCCCCGGGACAGGCACTAATCAGCCCCAGCATTTT
TRBV25-1	TRBJ2-1	TRBD2	.	CASSESLVAGAPNEQFF	TGTGCCAGCAGTGAATCCCTTGTAGCGGGAGCCCCCAATGAGCAGTTCTTC
TRBV24-1	TRBJ1-1	.	.	CATSGSENTEAFF	TGTGCCACCAGTGGGAGCGAGAACACTGAAGCTTTCTTT
TRBV9	TRBJ1-2	TRBD1	once	CASSDRGNTAYGYTF	TGTGCCAGCAGCGACAGGGGGAACACGGCCTATGGCTACACCTTC
TRBV9	TRBJ1-6	.	.	CASSWAPSSSYNSPLHF	TGTGCCAGCAGTTGGGCCCCGAGTAGCTCCTATAATTCACCCCTCCACTTT
TRBV6-6	TRBJ1-4	.	.	CASSNQGTHTNEKLFF	TGTGCCAGCAGTAATCAGGGGACGCACACTAATGAAAAACTGTTTTTT
TRBV27	TRBJ2-6	.	once	CASSRSSGANVLTF	TGTGCCAGCAGCAGGAGCTCTGGGGCCAACGTGCTGACTTTC
TRBV28	TRBJ2-6	TRBD1	.	CASRPGGSGANVLTF	TGTGCCAGCAGGCCAGGGGGCTCTGGGGCCAACGTCCTGACTTTC
TRBV12-2	TRBJ2-3	.	.	CASRFMSASGTYDASPTSTDTQYF	TGTGCAAGTCGCTTTATGTCGGCTAGCGGGACCTACGACGCATCTCCTACTAGCACAGATACGCAGTATTTT
TRBV7-2	TRBJ1-3	.	.	CASVFLGAIYGNTIYF	TGTGCCAGCGTATTTCTGGGGGCGATTTACGGAAACACCATATATTTT
TRBV15	TRBJ1-3	.	.	CATRPNTGSHSGNTIYF	TGTGCCACTCGACCTAATACAGGGTCGCACTCTGGAAACACCATATATTTT
TRBV9	TRBJ2-1	.	.	CASSGPAAYNEQFF	TGTGCCAGCAGCGGCCCAGCGGCCTACAATGAGCAGTTCTTC
TRBV28	TRBJ1-2	.	.	CASSLQGSGNYGYTF	TGTGCCAGCAGTCTCCAGGGATCCGGGAACTATGGCTACACCTTC
TRBV28	TRBJ1-5	.	.	CASQPPVSNQPQHF	TGTGCCAGCCAACCCCCGGTTAGCAATCAGCCCCAGCATTTT
TRBV27	TRBJ2-7	TRBD1	.	CASSSEMDRPTHEQYF	TGTGCCAGCAGTTCTGAAATGGACAGGCCTACCCACGAGCAGTACTTC
TRBV4-2	TRBJ1-1	TRBD1	.	CASSKGQGNTEAFF	TGTGCCAGCAGCAAGGGACAGGGAAACACTGAAGCTTTCTTT
TRBV7-2	TRBJ2-3	TRBD2	.	CASSKDPSGSYTQYF	TGTGCCAGCAGCAAAGACCCTAGCGGGAGCTATACGCAGTATTTT
TRBV19	TRBJ1-6	.	.	CASHRENPNSPLHF	TGTGCCAGTCACAGGGAAAACCCTAATTCACCCCTCCACTTT
TRBV5-1	TRBJ2-1	.	.	CASSRWGPYNEQFF	TGCGCCAGCAGCAGGTGGGGGCCTTACAATGAGCAGTTCTTC
TRBV28	TRBJ2-7	TRBD1	.	CASRPGTGTYEQYF	TGTGCCAGCAGGCCCGGGACAGGAACCTACGAGCAGTACTTC
TRBV9	TRBJ1-4	.	.	CASSVDEAEKLFF	TGTGCCAGCAGCGTAGATGAGGCTGAAAAACTGTTTTTT
TRBV6-5	TRBJ1-2	.	.	CASSRANYGYTF	TGTGCCAGCAGCAGGGCTAACTATGGCTACACCTTC
TRBV5-5	TRBJ2-7	.	.	CASSWTSGNYEQYF	TGTGCCAGCAGCTGGACATCTGGGAACTACGAGCAGTACTTC
TRBV11-1	TRBJ1-1	.	.	CASARANTEAFF	TGTGCCAGCGCCAGGGCCAACACTGAAGCTTTCTTT
TRBV9	TRBJ2-3	TRBD2	.	CASSARGLADTDTQYF	TGTGCCAGCAGCGCCCGGGGACTAGCGGACACAGATACGCAGTATTTT
TRBV7-3	TRBJ2-3	.	.	CASSSRTGGGDTQYF	TGTGCCAGCAGCTCTAGGACAGGCGGAGGGGATACGCAGTATTTT
TRBV5-8	TRBJ2-7	TRBD2	.	CATRLRDAGAYEQYF	TGTGCCACCCGGCTGCGGGACGCGGGAGCCTACGAGCAGTACTTC
TRBV7-2	TRBJ2-5	.	once	CASSPEGAGRETQYF	TGTGCCAGCAGCCCTGAGGGAGCGGGCCGGGAGACCCAGTACTTC
TRBV6-6	TRBJ1-1	.	.	CASSYWVSKGTEAFF	TGTGCCAGCAGTTACTGGGTCTCTAAGGGGACTGAAGCTTTCTTT
TRBV2	TRBJ2-3	TRBD2	.	CASSSIGGSGGRDTQYF	TGTGCCAGCAGTTCGATCGGGGGTAGCGGGGGGCGAGATACGCAGTATTTT
TRBV3-1/TRBV3-2	TRBJ1-2	.	few	CASSQDPTGIGYGYTF	TGTGCCAGCAGCCAAGACCCTACAGGGATAGGCTATGGCTACACCTTC
TRBV9	TRBJ1-3	TRBD1	.	CASSEVGAGGSGNTIYF	TGTGCCAGCAGCGAGGTAGGGGCAGGGGGTTCCGGAAACACCATATATTTT
TRBV11-2	TRBJ1-6	.	.	CASSSGDFGISPLHF	TGTGCCAGCAGCTCGGGGGATTTCGGGATTTCACCCCTCCACTTT
TRBV7-9	TRBJ1-1	.	.	CASSLARGPEAFF	TGTGCCAGCAGCTTAGCTAGGGGTCCTGAAGCTTTCTTT